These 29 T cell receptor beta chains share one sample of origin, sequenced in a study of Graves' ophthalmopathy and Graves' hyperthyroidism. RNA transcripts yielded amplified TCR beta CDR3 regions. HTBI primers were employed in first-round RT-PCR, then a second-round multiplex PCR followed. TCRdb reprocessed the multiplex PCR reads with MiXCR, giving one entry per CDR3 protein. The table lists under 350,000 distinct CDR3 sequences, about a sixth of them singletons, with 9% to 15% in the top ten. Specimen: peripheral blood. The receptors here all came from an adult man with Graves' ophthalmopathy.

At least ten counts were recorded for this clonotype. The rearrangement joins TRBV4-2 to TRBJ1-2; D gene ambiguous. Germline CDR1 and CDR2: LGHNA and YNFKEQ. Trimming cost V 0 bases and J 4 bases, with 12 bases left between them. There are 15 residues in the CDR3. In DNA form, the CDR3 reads TGTGCCAGCAGCCAAGATTGGATGGGGAGCTATGGCTACACCTTC. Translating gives CASSQDWMGSYGYTF.

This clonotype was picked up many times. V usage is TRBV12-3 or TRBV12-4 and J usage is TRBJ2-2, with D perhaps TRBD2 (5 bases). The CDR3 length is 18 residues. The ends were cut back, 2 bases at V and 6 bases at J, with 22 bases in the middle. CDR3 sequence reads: CASSLRIFLGGSPGELFF. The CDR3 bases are TGTGCCAGCAGTTTAAGAATTTTCCTAGGAGGATCTCCCGGGGAGCTGTTTTTT.

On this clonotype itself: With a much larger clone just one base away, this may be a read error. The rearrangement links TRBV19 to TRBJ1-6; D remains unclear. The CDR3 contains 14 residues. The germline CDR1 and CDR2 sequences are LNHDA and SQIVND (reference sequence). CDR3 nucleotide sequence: TGTGCCATTAGTATTAGGGAACGTAATTCACCCCTCCACTTT. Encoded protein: CAISIRERNSPLHF.

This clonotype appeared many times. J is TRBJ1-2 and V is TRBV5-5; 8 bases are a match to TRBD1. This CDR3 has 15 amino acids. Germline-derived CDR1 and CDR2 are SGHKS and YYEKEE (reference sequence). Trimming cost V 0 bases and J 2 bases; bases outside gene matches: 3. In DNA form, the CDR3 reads TGTGCCAGCAGCTTGGCGGGACAGGAGAACTATGGCTACACCTTC. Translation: CASSLAGQENYGYTF.

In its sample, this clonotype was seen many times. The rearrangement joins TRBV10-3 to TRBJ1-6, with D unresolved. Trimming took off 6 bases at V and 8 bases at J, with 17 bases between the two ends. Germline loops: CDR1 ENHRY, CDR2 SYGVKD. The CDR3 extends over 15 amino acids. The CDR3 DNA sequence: TGTGCCATCAGGAATACGGCACTGCGGGATTCACCCCTCCACTTT. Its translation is CAIRNTALRDSPLHF.

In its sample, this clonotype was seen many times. The DNA of the CDR3 is TGCAGTGCTAGGGGGTACGAGCAGTACTTC. Protein sequence: CSARGYEQYF. The J gene is TRBJ2-7, the V gene TRBV20-1; D not resolved. Germline CDR1 DFQATT, CDR2 SNEGSKA (reference sequence). Trimming pared 3 bases from V and 4 bases from J, leaving 4 bases between. The CDR3 consists of 10 residues.

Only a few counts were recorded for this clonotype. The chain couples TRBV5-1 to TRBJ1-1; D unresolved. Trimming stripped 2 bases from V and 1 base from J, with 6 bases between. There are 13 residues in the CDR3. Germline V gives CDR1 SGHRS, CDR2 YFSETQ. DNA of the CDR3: TGCGCCAGCAGCTTCGTAAGGAACACTGAAGCTTTCTTT. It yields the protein CASSFVRNTEAFF.

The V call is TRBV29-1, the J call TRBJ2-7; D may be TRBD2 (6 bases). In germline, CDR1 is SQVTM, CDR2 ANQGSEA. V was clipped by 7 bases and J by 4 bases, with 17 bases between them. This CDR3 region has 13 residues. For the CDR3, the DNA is TGCAGCGCTAGGAGGGATATGGGATACGAGCAGTACTTC. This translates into CSARRDMGYEQYF.

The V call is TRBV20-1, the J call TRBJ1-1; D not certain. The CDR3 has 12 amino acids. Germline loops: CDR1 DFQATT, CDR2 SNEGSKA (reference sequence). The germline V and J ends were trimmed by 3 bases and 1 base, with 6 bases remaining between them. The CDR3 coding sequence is TGCAGTGCTAGGGACTGGAACACTGAAGCTTTCTTT. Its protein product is CSARDWNTEAFF.

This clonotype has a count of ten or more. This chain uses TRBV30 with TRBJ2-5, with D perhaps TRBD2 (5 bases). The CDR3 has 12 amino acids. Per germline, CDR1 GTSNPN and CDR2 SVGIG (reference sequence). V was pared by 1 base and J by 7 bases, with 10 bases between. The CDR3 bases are TGTGCCTGGAGTGCCCGGGAAGGGACCCAGTACTTC. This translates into CAWSAREGTQYF.

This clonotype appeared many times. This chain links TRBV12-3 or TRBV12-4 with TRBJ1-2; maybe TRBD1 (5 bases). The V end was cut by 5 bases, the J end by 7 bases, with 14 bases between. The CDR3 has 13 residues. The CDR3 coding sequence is TGTGCCAGCAGTAGAGGGGTGACGGCTGGCTACACCTTC. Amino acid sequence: CASSRGVTAGYTF.

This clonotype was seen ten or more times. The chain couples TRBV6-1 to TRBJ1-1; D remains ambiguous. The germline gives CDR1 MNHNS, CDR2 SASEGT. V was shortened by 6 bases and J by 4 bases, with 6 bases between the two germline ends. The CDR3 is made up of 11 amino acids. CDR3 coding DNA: TGTGCCAGCAGGGAGGCCACTGAAGCTTTCTTT. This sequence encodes CASREATEAFF.

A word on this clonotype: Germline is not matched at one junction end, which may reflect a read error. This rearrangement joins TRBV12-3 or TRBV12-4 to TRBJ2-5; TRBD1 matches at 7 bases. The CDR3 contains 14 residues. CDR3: CASRRPDREETRYF. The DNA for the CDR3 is TGTGCCAGCAGACGACCCGACAGGGAAGAGACCCGGTACTTC.

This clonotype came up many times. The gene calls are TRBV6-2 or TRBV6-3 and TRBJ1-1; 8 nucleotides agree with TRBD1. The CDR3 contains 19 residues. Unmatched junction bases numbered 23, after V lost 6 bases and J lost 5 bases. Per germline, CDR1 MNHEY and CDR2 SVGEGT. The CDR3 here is CASSLPTDRQGPVLTEAFF. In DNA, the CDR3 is TGTGCCAGCAGCCTACCCACTGATCGACAGGGGCCAGTGTTGACTGAAGCTTTCTTT.

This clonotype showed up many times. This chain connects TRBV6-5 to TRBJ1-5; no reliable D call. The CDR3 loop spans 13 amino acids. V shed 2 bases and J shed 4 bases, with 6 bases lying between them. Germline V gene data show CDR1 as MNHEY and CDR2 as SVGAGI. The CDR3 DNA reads TGTGCCAGCAGTTACGGCAGGAATCAGCCCCAGCATTTT. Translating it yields CASSYGRNQPQHF.

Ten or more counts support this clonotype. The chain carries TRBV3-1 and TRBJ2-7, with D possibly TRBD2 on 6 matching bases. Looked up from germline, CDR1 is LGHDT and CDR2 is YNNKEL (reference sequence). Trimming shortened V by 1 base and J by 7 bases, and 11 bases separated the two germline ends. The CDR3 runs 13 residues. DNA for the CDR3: TGTGCCAGCAGCCAAGCCCTCCGGGGGGAGCAGTACTTC. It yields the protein CASSQALRGEQYF.

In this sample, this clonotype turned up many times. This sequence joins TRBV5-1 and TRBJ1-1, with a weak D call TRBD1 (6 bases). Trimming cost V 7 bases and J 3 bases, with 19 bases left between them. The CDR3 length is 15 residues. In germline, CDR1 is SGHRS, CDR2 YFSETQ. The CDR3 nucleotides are TGCGCCAGCGCCGCAGGGGTTGAGTGGGACACTGAAGCTTTCTTT. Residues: CASAAGVEWDTEAFF. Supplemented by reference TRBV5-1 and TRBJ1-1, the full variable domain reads KAGVTQTPRYLIKTRGQQVTLSCSPISGHRSVSWYQQTPGQGLQFLFEYFSETQRNKGNFPGRFSGRQFSNSRSEMNVSTLELGDSALYLCASAAGVEWDTEAFFGQGTRLTVV.

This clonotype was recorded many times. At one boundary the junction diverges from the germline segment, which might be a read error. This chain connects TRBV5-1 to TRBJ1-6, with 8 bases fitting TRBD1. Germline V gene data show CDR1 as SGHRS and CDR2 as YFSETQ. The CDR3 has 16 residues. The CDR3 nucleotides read TGCGCCAGCAGCTTGGACGGACAGGGTCGCAATTCACCTCTCCACTTT. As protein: CASSLDGQGRNSPLHF.

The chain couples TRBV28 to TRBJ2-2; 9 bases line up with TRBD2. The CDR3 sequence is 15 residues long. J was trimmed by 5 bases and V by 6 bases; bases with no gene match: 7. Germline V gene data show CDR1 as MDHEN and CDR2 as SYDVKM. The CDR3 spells CASRKAGGLTGELFF. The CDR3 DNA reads TGTGCCAGCAGAAAAGCGGGAGGATTAACCGGGGAGCTGTTTTTT.

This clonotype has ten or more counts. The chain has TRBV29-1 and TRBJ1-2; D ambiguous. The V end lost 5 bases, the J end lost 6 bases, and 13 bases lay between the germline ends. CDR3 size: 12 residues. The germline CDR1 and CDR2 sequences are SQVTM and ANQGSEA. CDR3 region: CSVRGDLHGYTF. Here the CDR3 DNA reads TGCAGCGTTCGTGGAGACCTACATGGCTACACCTTC.

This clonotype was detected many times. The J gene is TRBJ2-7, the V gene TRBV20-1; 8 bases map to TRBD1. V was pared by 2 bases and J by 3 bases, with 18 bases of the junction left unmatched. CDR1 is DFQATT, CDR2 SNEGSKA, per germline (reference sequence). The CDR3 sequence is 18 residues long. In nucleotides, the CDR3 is TGCAGTGCTAGAATGGCCAGGGGGCGAGTCGGTGGGGGCTACGAGCAGTACTTC. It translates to CSARMARGRVGGGYEQYF.

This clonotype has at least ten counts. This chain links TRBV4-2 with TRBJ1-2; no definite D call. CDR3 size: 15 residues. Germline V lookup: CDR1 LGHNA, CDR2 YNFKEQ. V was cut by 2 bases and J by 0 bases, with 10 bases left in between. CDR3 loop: CASSQRIQANYGYTF. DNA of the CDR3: TGTGCCAGCAGCCAAAGGATCCAAGCTAACTATGGCTACACCTTC.

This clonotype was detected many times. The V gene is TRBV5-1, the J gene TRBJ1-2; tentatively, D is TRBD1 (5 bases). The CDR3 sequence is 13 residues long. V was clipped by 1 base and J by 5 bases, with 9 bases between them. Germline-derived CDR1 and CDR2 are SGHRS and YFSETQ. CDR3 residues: CASSLTTAYGYTF. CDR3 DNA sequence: TGCGCCAGCAGCTTGACGACAGCGTATGGCTACACCTTC.

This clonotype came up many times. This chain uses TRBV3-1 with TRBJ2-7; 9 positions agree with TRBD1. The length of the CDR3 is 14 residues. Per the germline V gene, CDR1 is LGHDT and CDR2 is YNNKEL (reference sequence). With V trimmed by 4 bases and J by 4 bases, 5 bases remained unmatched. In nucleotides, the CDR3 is TGTGCCAGCAGCCCAGGACAGGGGAATTACGAGCAGTACTTC. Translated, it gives CASSPGQGNYEQYF.

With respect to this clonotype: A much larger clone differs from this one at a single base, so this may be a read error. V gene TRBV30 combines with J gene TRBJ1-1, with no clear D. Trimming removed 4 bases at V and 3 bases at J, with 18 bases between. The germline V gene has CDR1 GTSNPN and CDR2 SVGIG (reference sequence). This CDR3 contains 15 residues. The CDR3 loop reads CAWTHREDSYTEAFF. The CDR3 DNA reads TGTGCCTGGACCCATCGGGAGGACTCGTACACTGAAGCTTTCTTT.

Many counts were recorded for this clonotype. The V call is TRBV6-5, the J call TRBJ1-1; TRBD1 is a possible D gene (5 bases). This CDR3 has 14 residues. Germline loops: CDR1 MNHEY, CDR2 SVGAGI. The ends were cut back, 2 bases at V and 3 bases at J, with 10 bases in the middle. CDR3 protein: CASSYRGRDTEAFF. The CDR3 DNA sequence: TGTGCCAGCAGTTACAGGGGCAGGGACACTGAAGCTTTCTTT.

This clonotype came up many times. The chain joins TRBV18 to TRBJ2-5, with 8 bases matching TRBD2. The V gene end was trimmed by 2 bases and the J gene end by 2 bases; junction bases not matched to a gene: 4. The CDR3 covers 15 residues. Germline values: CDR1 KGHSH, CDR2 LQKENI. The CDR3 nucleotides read TGTGCCAGCTCACCAAGTAGCGGGACGCAAGAGACCCAGTACTTC. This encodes CASSPSSGTQETQYF.

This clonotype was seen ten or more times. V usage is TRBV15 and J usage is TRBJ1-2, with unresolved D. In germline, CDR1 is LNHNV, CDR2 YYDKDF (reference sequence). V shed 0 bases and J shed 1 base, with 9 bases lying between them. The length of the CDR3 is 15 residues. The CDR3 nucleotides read TGTGCCACCAGCAGAGACAGGCGAAATAACTATGGCTACACCTTC. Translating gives CATSRDRRNNYGYTF.

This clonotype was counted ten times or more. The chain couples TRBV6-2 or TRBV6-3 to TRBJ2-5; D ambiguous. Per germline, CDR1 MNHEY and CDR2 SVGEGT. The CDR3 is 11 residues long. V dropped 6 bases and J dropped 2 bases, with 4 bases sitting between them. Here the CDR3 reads CASSRQETQYF. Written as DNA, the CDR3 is TGTGCCAGCAGCCGACAAGAGACCCAGTACTTC.